The clone carrying this T cell receptor beta chain was detected many times. The CDR3 is 15 residues long. Germline CDR1 reads LNHDA; CDR2 reads SQIVND (reference sequence). Trimming removed 4 bases at V and 0 bases at J, with 10 bases between. These data come from a study of early T cells in non-severe SARS-CoV-2 infection. TCRdb re-called the 5' RACE reads with MiXCR, one entry per CDR3 protein. Counted here are around 35,000 distinct CDR3 sequences, roughly 6.2% occurring once; the ten biggest clones make up roughly 24%. The specimen was whole blood. The rearrangement joins TRBV19 to TRBJ2-1; D possibly corresponds to TRBD2 (6 bases). This clonotype originated in an adult who was a healthcare worker with PCR-confirmed SARS-CoV-2 infection or an uninfected control (not recorded which). CDR3 region: CASSKLEGSYNEQFF. CDR3 sequence (DNA): TGTGCCAGTAGTAAACTGGAGGGCTCCTACAATGAGCAGTTCTTC.